This T cell receptor (beta chain) was sequenced in a study of read filtering for tumor transcriptome and immune sequencing. Overall study: Mean patient age was about 66 years, range about 45 to 85; approximately 17 male, 14 female. By R-ISS, stages I, II and III held approximately 8, 16 and 7 patients.

From about 0.4 ug of RNA, a library with molecular barcoded alpha/delta and beta/gamma adaptors was made. In TCRdb, the reads were re-called with MiXCR into one record per CDR3 protein. The sample includes 130,000 or so distinct CDR3 sequences, about 13% seen only once; the top ten take around 8.3%. The V and J ends lost 1 base and 3 bases respectively, with 4 bases between them. Germline V gives CDR1 SQVTM, CDR2 ANQGSEA. CDR3 length: 12 amino acids. Study-wide findings and caveats: Approximately 80% of IR-seq clonotypes had one read, totaling about 3.5% of reads; RNA-seq: about 74% and 41%.

In its sample, this clonotype was seen many times. Its specificity is unknown. This chain connects TRBV29-1 to TRBJ2-1; D call uncertain. Sequencing was done on a sample of a population of CD138-negative cells sorted from bone marrow. The origin of this receptor is a donor aged 40 or over with multiple myeloma. CDR3 region: CSVEGFYNEQFF. The CDR3 region has the DNA TGCAGCGTTGAAGGGTTCTACAATGAGCAGTTCTTC.